This paragraph reports one TCR beta chain. Its antigen remains unknown. Per the germline V gene, CDR1 is MNHGY and CDR2 is SVAAGI. Trimming removed 6 bases at V and 11 bases at J, with 11 bases between. The CDR3 covers 10 residues. Profiled with immunoSEQ multiplex PCR; TCRdb holds only in-frame clones, not every one. The data hold roughly 2 million clones, with 85% to 95% observed a single time. Adult donors, all healthy and HIV-negative, had no recent acute infections or vaccinations. The data derive from a study of shared clonotypes between healthy human individuals. The study's findings and limits: Expectations were that clonotype sharing among donors would be affected by sequencing depth.

The source of this sequence is a man younger than 30 in good health. Sequencing was carried out using naive CD4+ T cells sorted from blood. Subset indicated: CD45RA+ positively selected. The gene calls are TRBV6-9 and TRBJ2-7; TRBD2 is a possible D gene (6 bases). The CDR3 coding sequence is TGTGCCAGCAGGGAGACTAGAGAGTACTTC. The encoded protein is CASRETREYF.